A single TCR beta chain is shown here with its context. The antigen it recognizes is unknown. No much larger clone is present one base from it, and per-base qualities are unavailable. The sample is drawn from a study of PD-1 blockade in classical Hodgkin lymphoma (dated by TCRdb to 2019 to 2021). Concerning the study at large: Nivolumab dosing was 3 mg/kg intravenously every 2 weeks, continuing until either disease progression or unacceptable toxicity. The study used CyTOF and TCR beta sequencing to define a peripheral blood immune signature of response to PD-1 blockade in classical Hodgkin lymphoma. General findings and caveats noted by the study authors: Diversity was lower in patients who began nivolumab less than 1 year after ASCT, so these patients were left out of later analyses to avoid confounding by immune reconstitution. CD4+ but not CD8+ TCR diversity rose significantly by C4D1 (p=0.0027 vs p=0.16), most apparent in complete responders (p=0.02). Baseline TCR diversity was reported to be lower in newly diagnosed patients than in healthy donors and to be lower still in relapsed/refractory patients. Only a single clinical trial cohort was studied, and what caused the repertoire differences, possibly disease activity or prior therapy, remained undefined. Trial patients with a complete response had baseline diversity similar to that of newly diagnosed patients, while partial responders and progressors had significantly lower diversity.

Genomic DNA was isolated using the Qiagen DNeasy kit from unsorted PBMCs as well as from negatively selected CD4+ and CD8+ fractions. TCR beta CDR3 regions were amplified by immunoSEQ multiplex PCR using primers annealing to V and J segments. A synthetic immune receptor repertoire was used to minimize amplification bias, and remaining bias was computationally removed after sequencing. In the source study's methods: Custom Python scripts were used to quantify repertoire diversity as the Shannon entropy index. Unsorted, CD4+ and CD8+ repertoires were analyzed separately, except in combined analyses where CD4+ and CD8+ sequences were merged in silico. Clonal expansion was defined as a frequency increase of at least 2-fold after treatment compared with C1D1, and clones undetected at baseline were assigned a pseudocount of 0.5. Clones with 0 or 1 copy at C1D1 were defined as singleton clones, while clones with 2 or more copies were defined as non-singleton clones. Clones expanded in unsorted samples were annotated as CD4+, CD8+ or unknown by matching protein sequences in sorted samples from the same patient. Wilcoxon tests were applied to paired samples to test diversity changes from C1D1 to C4D1. TCRdb provides this immuneACCESS table in a form limited to in-frame rearrangements. Some clones are lacking; in checked studies, under half of them reflect an unresolved V gene, and why the rest are absent is not known. Clonal size and the V and J genes are those of that table, whereas D and trimming came from the DNA. This sample has 110,000 or so clones in its table, and about nine tenths of those were observed once. The ten largest make up under 20% of the sample.

Here V drops 5 bases and J drops 5 bases, and the junction holds 8 bases not matched to any gene. Including the terminal cysteine and phenylalanine, the CDR3 comprises 14 residues. The DNA shown is the 42-base CDR3, in frame from base 1. CDR1 and CDR2 are drawn from the germline V gene: SGHDT, YYEEEE. In the paper's terms, the time point label means: cycle 4 day 1 (C4D1), after more than 5 weeks of nivolumab. Relapse after autologous stem cell transplantation had occurred in all trial patients, and cohorts A, B and C were distinguished by prior brentuximab vedotin exposure. A total of over 55 patients with relapsed/refractory classical Hodgkin lymphoma made up the trial cohort, and each patient's best overall response was complete response, partial response or progressive disease. Single-agent nivolumab was administered to trial patients in the multi-cohort phase II CheckMate 205 trial. An independent review committee assessed best overall response by applying the 2007 International Working Group response criteria. PBMCs from the trial were collected at three points: immediately before nivolumab initiation (C1D1), and during therapy at cycle 2 day 1 and cycle 4 day 1. Peripheral blood was collected in 8 mL Vacutainer Cell Preparation Tubes, from which PBMCs were isolated by centrifugation and then cryopreserved.

This receptor chain uses TRBV5-6 and TRBJ2-3; the junction holds 7 bases that match TRBD2. Sequencing was performed on peripheral blood mononuclear cells (PBMCs), taken before the fourth cycle of nivolumab. The receptor was isolated from a human donor with classical Hodgkin lymphoma. The CDR3 is CASRLGLGGDTQYF. The DNA sequence is given as TGTGCCAGCAGACTAGGACTAGGAGGAGATACGCAGTATTTT. Joined to the reference TRBV5-6 and TRBJ2-3 proteins, this CDR3 gives the full variable domain: DAGVTQSPTHLIKTRGQQVTLRCSPKSGHDTVSWYQQALGQGPQFIFQYYEEEERQRGNFPDRFSGHQFPNYSSELNVNALLLGDSALYLCASRLGLGGDTQYFGPGTRLTVL.